The entry that follows covers one TCR beta chain sequence. This sample stems from a study of shared clonotypes between healthy human individuals. The length of the CDR3 is 15 residues. V was pared by 5 bases and J by 0 bases, with 11 bases between. In germline, CDR1 is MNHEY, CDR2 SMNVEV (reference sequence). Measured with immunoSEQ multiplex PCR; TCRdb has only the in-frame clones, and not every one. The sample consists of about 2.4 million clones, 93% of them appearing once. The chain is built from TRBV27 and TRBJ2-1, with D tentatively TRBD1 (5 bases). This sequence originates from a man younger than 30 in good health. Some clones in this sample may be carry-over from other donors' samples. Sequences were obtained from naive CD4+ T cells from PBMCs. Subset defined: CD45RA+ positively selected. The CDR3 DNA follows: TGTGCCAGCAGTCGACAGCCACCCTCCTACAATGAGCAGTTCTTC. Amino acids: CASSRQPPSYNEQFF.